These 17 T cell receptor beta chains came from one sample sequenced in a study of control samples from healthy donors and cancer patients. Method: immunoSEQ multiplex PCR; TCRdb's copy keeps in-frame clones and lacks some. The table shows about 230,000 clones, with over 70% occurring only once. Sequencing input: PBMCs. The receptors shown here come from a woman aged 60-75 years with lung cancer.

The gene calls are TRBV3-1 (or the pseudogene TRBV3-2) and TRBJ1-2, with D hard to call. Between the trimmed V and J ends, which lost 0 bases and 8 bases, there was a span of 13 bases. Per the germline V gene, CDR1 is LGHDT and CDR2 is YNNKEL (reference sequence). The CDR3 contains 14 residues. DNA of the CDR3: TGTGCCAGCAGCCAAGATGGTCCGGGGAGCGGCTACACCTTC. It codes for CASSQDGPGSGYTF.

J is TRBJ2-7 and V is TRBV6-6, with TRBD2 matching over 7 bases. The junction had 3 bases not matched to a gene; V was cut back by 8 bases and J by 2 bases. CDR3 length equals 12 residues. Germline V gene sequence: CDR1 MNHNY, CDR2 SVGAGI (reference sequence). The CDR3 loop is CASLGLTYEQYF. The CDR3 DNA sequence: TGTGCCAGCCTGGGACTAACCTACGAGCAGTACTTC.

The chain is built from TRBV5-6 and TRBJ1-2; no reliable D call. The CDR3 consists of 13 residues. Germline loops: CDR1 SGHDT, CDR2 YYEEEE. The ends were cut back, 0 bases at V and 8 bases at J, with 11 bases in the middle. CDR3 in DNA: TGTGCCAGCAGCTTGGAGCGCCGAGGAGGCTACACCTTC. Protein: CASSLERRGGYTF.

The chain is built from TRBV3-1 (or the pseudogene TRBV3-2) and TRBJ1-1; D may be TRBD1 (6 bases). Trimming cost V 2 bases and J 0 bases, with 7 bases left between them. Germline V CDR1 and CDR2: LGHDT, YNNKEL (reference sequence). This CDR3 is 14 amino acids long. CDR3: CASSQQGLNTEAFF. CDR3 DNA sequence: TGTGCCAGCAGCCAACAGGGGTTGAACACTGAAGCTTTCTTT.

The chain employs TRBV7-2 and TRBJ2-7; 11 bases line up with TRBD2. Germline CDR1 is SGHTA and CDR2 is FQGNSA. J gave up 3 bases and V 3 bases, and 7 bases lay outside the gene matches. This CDR3 comprises 16 residues. DNA of the CDR3: TGTGCCAGCAGCTTGTCTAGCGGGGGGCTAAACTACGAGCAGTACTTC. This gives the protein CASSLSSGGLNYEQYF. Supplemented by reference TRBV7-2 and TRBJ2-7, the full variable domain reads GAGVSQSPSNKVTEKGKDVELRCDPISGHTALYWYRQSLGQGLEFLIYFQGNSAPDKSGLPSDRFSAERTGGSVSTLTIQRTQQEDSAVYLCASSLSSGGLNYEQYFGPGTRLTVT.

The sample holds one count of this clone. The chain employs TRBV7-3 and TRBJ2-5; maybe TRBD2 (6 bases). The germline V and J ends were trimmed by 1 base and 2 bases, with 11 bases remaining between them. This CDR3 spans 15 amino acids. Germline V CDR1 and CDR2: SGHTA, FQGTGA. CDR3 in amino acids: CASSLNSGGQETQYF. In DNA form, the CDR3 reads TGTGCCAGCAGCTTAAATTCCGGGGGACAAGAGACCCAGTACTTC.

This clone showed up just a few times. The chain links TRBV12-3 or TRBV12-4 to TRBJ2-1, with a tentative D call TRBD2 (5 bases). The CDR3 has 11 residues. The CDR3 DNA sequence: TGTGTGGCGGGCTCCTACAATGAGCAGTTCTTC. Translating gives CVAGSYNEQFF.

The V and J genes are TRBV5-1 and TRBJ2-1; 7 nucleotides match TRBD2. CDR3 size: 15 residues. The J segment lost 10 bases and the V segment lost 5 bases, leaving 15 bases of the junction unmatched. Per the germline V gene, CDR1 is SGHRS and CDR2 is YFSETQ. The CDR3: CASSSQPGLTREQFF. The DNA of the CDR3 is TGCGCCAGCAGTTCTCAACCGGGACTAACCAGGGAGCAGTTCTTC.

The chain couples TRBV11-1 to TRBJ1-1; D is perhaps TRBD1 (5 bases). Germline V gene sequence: CDR1 SGHAT, CDR2 FQDESV (reference sequence). The CDR3 spans 16 residues. The ends were cut back, 4 bases at V and 1 base at J, with 16 bases in the middle. Here the CDR3 reads CASSWGRAGRNTEAFF. CDR3 DNA: TGTGCCAGCAGCTGGGGACGGGCGGGACGGAACACTGAAGCTTTCTTT.

This clone was observed a few times. In nucleotides, the CDR3 is TGCGCCAGCAGCTTGGCCTCGGCCGGGACTAATTCACCCCTCCACTTT. Its protein product is CASSLASAGTNSPLHF. This chain uses TRBV5-1 with TRBJ1-6; possibly TRBD1 for D (5 bases). Germline lookup yields CDR1 SGHRS and CDR2 YFSETQ. This CDR3 has 16 residues. Trimming took 0 bases from V and 6 from J, leaving 13 bases between them.

The gene calls are TRBV28 and TRBJ1-2; D unresolved. There are 12 residues in the CDR3. Germline V gene sequence: CDR1 MDHEN, CDR2 SYDVKM. Trimming took 5 bases from V and 4 from J, leaving 8 bases between them. The CDR3 loop is CASSSLTYGYTF. The CDR3 region has the DNA TGTGCCAGCAGTAGCTTGACCTATGGCTACACCTTC.

V gene TRBV5-1 combines with J gene TRBJ1-3; 10 nucleotides align to TRBD1. The CDR3 spans 17 residues. The junction had 8 bases not matched to a gene; V was cut back by 4 bases and J by 1 base. CDR1 and CDR2 (germline): SGHRS, YFSETQ. Here the CDR3 DNA reads TGCGCCAGCAGCCCAGCAAGACAGGGGGCATCTGGAAACACCATATATTTT. The encoded protein is CASSPARQGASGNTIYF.

The chain joins TRBV5-1 to TRBJ1-1; D uncertain. V was clipped by 4 bases and J by 7 bases, with 14 bases between them. The germline gives CDR1 SGHRS, CDR2 YFSETQ. This CDR3 region has 13 residues. CDR3 sequence: CASSSDKAVEAFF. The CDR3 nucleotides read TGCGCCAGCAGCAGTGACAAGGCGGTTGAAGCTTTCTTT.

The chain recombines TRBV7-9 with TRBJ1-1; D gene ambiguous. V was trimmed by 5 bases and J by 1 base, leaving 11 bases between them. CDR1 is SEHNR, CDR2 FQNEAQ, per germline (reference sequence). This CDR3 spans 14 amino acids. The DNA of the CDR3 is TGTGCCAGCAGCGCCTCCATAGCGAACACTGAAGCTTTCTTT. The encoded protein is CASSASIANTEAFF.

J is TRBJ2-5 and V is TRBV5-5; 9 nucleotides agree with TRBD2. V was clipped by 4 bases and J by 5 bases; unmatched bases: 9. The CDR3 loop spans 15 amino acids. Germline V lookup: CDR1 SGHKS, CDR2 YYEKEE (reference sequence). The CDR3 protein is CASSKLAGELETQYF. The CDR3 nucleotides read TGTGCCAGCAGCAAATTAGCGGGAGAACTTGAGACCCAGTACTTC.

The J gene is TRBJ1-2, the V gene TRBV24-1; the match to TRBD1 covers 7 bases. Germline V CDR1 and CDR2: KGHDR, SFDVKD. This CDR3 is built from 16 residues. The V gene end was trimmed by 3 bases and the J gene end by 2 bases; junction bases not matched to a gene: 8. CDR3 region: CATSDDRTGQNYGYTF. CDR3 nucleotides: TGTGCCACCAGTGATGATAGAACGGGACAGAACTATGGCTACACCTTC.

This rearrangement joins TRBV2 to TRBJ1-2; TRBD1 agrees at 7 bases. The ends lost 7 bases at V and 6 bases at J; junction bases unmatched: 5. This CDR3 region has 12 residues. CDR1 is SNHLY and CDR2 is FYNNEI in the germline V gene. The CDR3 region is CASTLQGHGYTF. The CDR3 bases are TGTGCCAGCACCTTACAGGGGCATGGCTACACCTTC.